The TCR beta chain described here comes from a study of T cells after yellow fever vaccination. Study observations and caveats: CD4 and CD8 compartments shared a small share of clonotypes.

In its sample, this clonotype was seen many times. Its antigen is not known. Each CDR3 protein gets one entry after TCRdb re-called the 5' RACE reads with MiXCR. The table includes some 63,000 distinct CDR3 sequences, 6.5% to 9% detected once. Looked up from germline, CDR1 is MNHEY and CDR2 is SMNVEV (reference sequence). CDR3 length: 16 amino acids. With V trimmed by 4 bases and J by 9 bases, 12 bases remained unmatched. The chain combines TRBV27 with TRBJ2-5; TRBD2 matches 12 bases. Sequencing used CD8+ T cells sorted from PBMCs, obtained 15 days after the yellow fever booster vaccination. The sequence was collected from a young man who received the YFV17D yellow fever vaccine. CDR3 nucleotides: TGTGCCAGCAGTTCGACTAGCGGGAGTATTCAGGGGGCCCAGTACTTC. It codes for CASSSTSGSIQGAQYF.